This T cell receptor (beta chain) was identified during a study of blood T cell repertoires in COVID-19. On the study more broadly: Specimens from acute and convalescent COVID-19 originated in the United States, Italy and Spain. Sources were T cells, B-cell-depleted T cells, or PBMCs; the material itself was cDNA or gDNA.

V was trimmed by 2 bases and J by 8 bases, leaving 7 bases between them. This CDR3 has 11 amino acids. Germline CDR1 reads SGHKS; CDR2 reads YYEKEE (reference sequence). The authors' processing: Reference gene primer amplification gave nucleated cell count estimates. This table comes from immunoSEQ multiplex PCR, and its TCRdb copy is limited to in-frame clones, with some not included. That table furnishes V, J and clone size, whereas the DNA furnished D and trimming. In the table there are around 700,000 clones, about 87% of which are singletons. Sequenced material: peripheral blood. This receptor was obtained from a woman in her late teens or twenties with acute or convalescent COVID-19. The chain has TRBV5-5 and TRBJ1-1; D is possibly TRBD1 (6 bases). In DNA, the CDR3 is TGTGCCAGCAGCTTTACAGGGGAAGCTTTCTTT. It encodes CASSFTGEAFF.